Presented here are 25 T cell receptor beta chains from one specimen sequenced in a study of cytomegalovirus exposure and HLA in healthy donors. It was with 60 Vbeta and 13 Jbeta primers that the PCR ran. Some clones are missing from TCRdb's copy, which holds only in-frame ones; the method was immunoSEQ multiplex PCR. The repertoire consists of about 110,000 clones, with 60% to 85% occurring once and the leading ten covering about 2.9%. The material sequenced was PBMCs. These receptors all stem from a woman in her sixties or seventies in good health and CMV-seropositive.

The rearrangement links TRBV11-2 to TRBJ1-2; D is undetermined. Trimming shortened V by 4 bases and J by 2 bases, and 14 bases separated the two germline ends. Germline CDR1 reads SGHAT; CDR2 reads FQNNGV. The CDR3 consists of 15 residues. The CDR3 loop is CASSSRLAPNYGYTF. DNA of the CDR3: TGTGCCAGCAGCTCCCGACTGGCTCCCAACTATGGCTACACCTTC. Full variable domain (outside the CDR3, taken from reference TRBV11-2 and TRBJ1-2): EAGVAQSPRYKIIEKRQSVAFWCNPISGHATLYWYQQILGQGPKLLIQFQNNGVVDDSQLPKDRFSAERLKGVDSTLKIQPAKLEDSAVYLCASSSRLAPNYGYTFGSGTRLTVV.

The V and J genes are TRBV5-1 and TRBJ1-4; TRBD1 aligns across 9 bases. Germline V gene data show CDR1 as SGHRS and CDR2 as YFSETQ. The CDR3 is 16 residues long. The trim removed 0 bases at V and 0 bases at J, leaving 0 bases unmatched. The CDR3 DNA reads TGCGCCAGCAGCTTGGGGGACAGGGCAACTAATGAAAAACTGTTTTTT. Amino acids: CASSLGDRATNEKLFF. Using reference TRBV5-1 and TRBJ1-4 for the parts outside the CDR3, the full variable domain is KAGVTQTPRYLIKTRGQQVTLSCSPISGHRSVSWYQQTPGQGLQFLFEYFSETQRNKGNFPGRFSGRQFSNSRSEMNVSTLELGDSALYLCASSLGDRATNEKLFFGSGTQLSVL.

The gene calls are TRBV6-1 and TRBJ1-5; D perhaps matches TRBD1 (5 bases). The V gene's germline CDR1 is MNHNS and CDR2 SASEGT. Between the trimmed V and J ends, which lost 3 bases and 4 bases, there was a span of 13 bases. The CDR3 is 15 amino acids. CDR3 sequence reads: CASSDSGGPNQPQHF. Written as DNA, the CDR3 is TGTGCCAGCAGTGATTCCGGGGGACCAAATCAGCCCCAGCATTTT.

This sequence joins TRBV29-1 and TRBJ1-1; D is possibly TRBD1 (5 bases). V was clipped by 8 bases and J by 5 bases, with 12 bases between them. From germline, CDR1 is SQVTM and CDR2 ANQGSEA. The CDR3 is 11 residues long. The CDR3 here is CSTLRGTEAFF. DNA for the CDR3: TGCAGCACTCTTCGGGGGACTGAAGCTTTCTTT. The whole variable domain, filled in from reference TRBV29-1 and TRBJ1-1, reads SAVISQKPSRDICQRGTSLTIQCQVDSQVTMMFWYRQQPGQSLTLIATANQGSEATYESGFVIDKFPISRPNLTFSTLTVSNMSPEDSSIYLCSTLRGTEAFFGQGTRLTVV.

The V and J genes are TRBV7-9 and TRBJ2-1; D not resolved. CDR3 length equals 14 residues. Germline V CDR1 and CDR2: SEHNR, FQNEAQ (reference sequence). Between the trimmed V and J ends, which lost 8 bases and 9 bases, there was a span of 20 bases. The CDR3 is CASDEVSSLSEQFF. For the CDR3, the DNA is TGTGCCAGCGACGAAGTCTCTAGTCTCAGTGAGCAGTTCTTC.

DNA for the CDR3: TGTGCCAGCAGTCCAGGATCCTTTGCATCCTACGAGCAGTACTTC. It encodes CASSPGSFASYEQYF. The chain is built from TRBV25-1 and TRBJ2-7; D is unresolved. The CDR3 runs 15 residues. Trimming removed 5 bases from V and 1 base from J, with 15 bases in between. Germline values: CDR1 MGHDK, CDR2 SYGVNS.

This chain connects TRBV7-7 to TRBJ2-5; the D is unclear. This CDR3 region has 13 residues. Trimming cost V 5 bases and J 5 bases, with 12 bases left between them. Germline V lookup: CDR1 SSHAT, CDR2 FNYEAQ (reference sequence). The CDR3 nucleotides read TGTGCCAGCAGCCCCGACGAGGCGGAGACCCAGTACTTC. Amino acid sequence: CASSPDEAETQYF.

The rearrangement joins TRBV4-2 to TRBJ2-7, with 7 bases lining up with TRBD1. CDR3 size: 14 residues. The J segment lost 3 bases and the V segment lost 2 bases, leaving 4 bases of the junction unmatched. Germline assignment: CDR1 LGHNA and CDR2 YNFKEQ. This chain's CDR3 is CASSQSRGFYEQYF. The CDR3 DNA is TGTGCCAGCAGCCAAAGCAGGGGGTTCTACGAGCAGTACTTC.

The chain links TRBV30 to TRBJ2-1; 7 bases match TRBD1. J gave up 3 bases and V 3 bases, and 5 bases lay outside the gene matches. Germline loops: CDR1 GTSNPN, CDR2 SVGIG (reference sequence). The CDR3 totals 14 residues. Here the CDR3 reads CAWRGTEIYNEQFF. The CDR3 DNA reads TGTGCCTGGAGGGGGACAGAAATCTACAATGAGCAGTTCTTC. The full variable domain, rest sourced from reference TRBV30 and TRBJ2-1, is SQTIHQWPATLVQPVGSPLSLECTVEGTSNPNLYWYRQAAGRGLQLLFYSVGIGQISSEVPQNLSASRPQDRQFILSSKKLLLSDSGFYLCAWRGTEIYNEQFFGPGTRLTVL.

The chain combines TRBV7-3 with TRBJ2-1; TRBD1 matches 7 bases. Germline CDR1 SGHTA, CDR2 FQGTGA. V gave up 5 bases and J gave up 9 bases; unmatched junction bases: 10. The CDR3 covers 14 residues. The CDR3 sequence: CASSAGLPGGEQFF. CDR3 DNA: TGTGCCAGCAGCGCCGGACTCCCAGGGGGTGAGCAGTTCTTC. Together with reference TRBV7-3 and TRBJ2-1, the CDR3 gives the full variable domain: GAGVSQTPSNKVTEKGKYVELRCDPISGHTALYWYRQSLGQGPEFLIYFQGTGAADDSGLPNDRFFAVRPEGSVSTLKIQRTERGDSAVYLCASSAGLPGGEQFFGPGTRLTVL.

This clone was seen a single time. This chain uses TRBV30 with TRBJ1-1; weak D call: TRBD1 (5 bases). Trimming pared 0 bases from V and 0 bases from J, leaving 8 bases between. Germline lookup yields CDR1 GTSNPN and CDR2 SVGIG (reference sequence). There are 14 residues in the CDR3. CDR3 sequence (DNA): TGTGCCTGGAGTGTAAGGGGAATGAACACTGAAGCTTTCTTT. Amino acids: CAWSVRGMNTEAFF.

This clone was found a few times. The V call is TRBV4-2, the J call TRBJ1-2; 11 bases fit TRBD1. Looked up from germline, CDR1 is LGHNA and CDR2 is YNFKEQ. With 1 base clipped from V and 4 bases from J, the junction kept 2 bases outside the gene matches. This CDR3 spans 15 amino acids. The CDR3 sequence: CASSQGTGGGYGYTF. The DNA for the CDR3 is TGTGCCAGCAGCCAAGGGACAGGGGGCGGCTATGGCTACACCTTC.

J is TRBJ2-1 and V is TRBV11-2, with a weak D call TRBD2 (6 bases). Germline CDR1 SGHAT, CDR2 FQNNGV. The CDR3 covers 16 residues. V was shortened by 2 bases and J by 7 bases, with 18 bases between the two germline ends. The chain's CDR3 is CASSLWRESYGNEQFF. CDR3 coding DNA: TGTGCCAGCAGCTTATGGCGGGAATCCTATGGGAATGAGCAGTTCTTC. The full variable domain, completed using reference TRBV11-2 and TRBJ2-1, is EAGVAQSPRYKIIEKRQSVAFWCNPISGHATLYWYQQILGQGPKLLIQFQNNGVVDDSQLPKDRFSAERLKGVDSTLKIQPAKLEDSAVYLCASSLWRESYGNEQFFGPGTRLTVL.

This clone was detected a few times. This sequence joins TRBV11-2 and TRBJ2-7; 12 bases are a match to TRBD1. Germline V gene lookup returns CDR1 SGHAT and CDR2 FQNNGV. The CDR3 has 18 amino acids. V lost 5 bases and J lost 4; bases outside the gene matches: 15. CDR3 DNA sequence: TGTGCCAGCAGCCCGCTAACCGGGACAGGGGGCCGTCAATACGAGCAGTACTTC. Translation: CASSPLTGTGGRQYEQYF.

The gene calls are TRBV19 and TRBJ2-3; no clear D. V was clipped by 2 bases and J by 4 bases, with 4 bases between them. Germline CDR1 LNHDA, CDR2 SQIVND (reference sequence). This CDR3 has 12 amino acids. The CDR3 here is CASSITADTQYF. DNA for the CDR3: TGTGCCAGTAGTATAACGGCAGATACGCAGTATTTT.

This clone has more than one count but fewer than ten. CDR3 nucleotides: TGTGCCAGCAGCTTGGCGGGGGCTAATGAAAAACTGTTTTTT. Amino acid sequence: CASSLAGANEKLFF. This chain uses TRBV5-4 with TRBJ1-4; D is possibly TRBD1 (5 bases). The germline V gene encodes CDR1 SGHNT and CDR2 YYREEE (reference sequence). The CDR3 contains 14 residues. V shed 0 bases and J shed 3 bases, with 6 bases lying between them.

The chain has TRBV7-3 and TRBJ2-5, with 8 bases that match TRBD1. The V gene's germline CDR1 is SGHTA and CDR2 FQGTGA. The CDR3 spans 13 residues. V lost 5 bases and J lost 3; bases outside the gene matches: 2. The CDR3 here is CASSVDREETQYF. The CDR3 coding sequence is TGTGCCAGCAGCGTGGACAGGGAAGAGACCCAGTACTTC.

This chain connects TRBV18 to TRBJ1-1, with D possibly TRBD1 on 5 matching bases. This CDR3 is built from 13 residues. Germline V CDR1 and CDR2: KGHSH, LQKENI. The germline V and J ends were trimmed by 2 bases and 6 bases, with 10 bases remaining between them. Written as DNA, the CDR3 is TGTGCCAGCTCACCATACAGCAGGGCTGAAGCTTTCTTT. It translates to CASSPYSRAEAFF.

V usage is TRBV30 and J usage is TRBJ2-7; 8 bases map to TRBD1. Germline V gene lookup returns CDR1 GTSNPN and CDR2 SVGIG (reference sequence). Trimming at V came to 7 bases and at J to 3 bases, leaving 5 bases not matched to a gene. The CDR3 is made up of 12 amino acids. This chain's CDR3 is CAFRDRHYEQYF. The CDR3, as DNA: TGTGCCTTCCGGGACAGGCACTACGAGCAGTACTTC.

The chain combines TRBV15 with TRBJ2-7; D might be TRBD1 (5 bases). The CDR3 sequence is 15 residues long. Germline V gene data show CDR1 as LNHNV and CDR2 as YYDKDF (reference sequence). With 0 bases removed from V and 2 bases from J, the gap between germline ends came to 11 bases. This chain's CDR3 is CATSRETQVTYEQYF. In DNA, the CDR3 is TGTGCCACCAGCAGAGAAACACAGGTTACCTACGAGCAGTACTTC.

As concerns this clone: At one end, the junction sequence differs from germline, possibly due to a read error. The chain recombines TRBV7-9 with TRBJ1-4; perhaps TRBD1 as D (6 bases). This CDR3 contains 17 residues. Germline CDR1 SEHNR, CDR2 FQNEAQ (reference sequence). The CDR3 region is CSSSLRKGQLPNEKLFF. The CDR3 coding sequence is TGTTCCAGCAGCCTACGAAAAGGACAGCTCCCTAATGAAAAACTGTTTTTT.

The V call is TRBV19, the J call TRBJ1-4; D is undetermined. The CDR3 contains 16 residues. Per the germline V gene, CDR1 is LNHDA and CDR2 is SQIVND (reference sequence). V shed 1 base and J shed 5 bases, with 14 bases lying between them. CDR3 in amino acids: CASSIGWAAVNEKLFF. The CDR3 coding sequence is TGTGCCAGTAGTATAGGATGGGCAGCCGTGAATGAAAAACTGTTTTTT. Full variable domain (outside the CDR3, taken from reference TRBV19 and TRBJ1-4): DGGITQSPKYLFRKEGQNVTLSCEQNLNHDAMYWYRQDPGQGLRLIYYSQIVNDFQKGDIAEGYSVSREKKESFPLTVTSAQKNPTAFYLCASSIGWAAVNEKLFFGSGTQLSVL.

This chain connects TRBV7-2 to TRBJ1-3; 11 nucleotides agree with TRBD1. Germline CDR1 reads SGHTA; CDR2 reads FQGNSA. V was pared by 5 bases and J by 3 bases, with 12 bases of the junction left unmatched. The CDR3 sequence is 18 residues long. This CDR3 reads CASSPAGQGASYGNTIYF. The CDR3 region has the DNA TGTGCCAGCAGCCCTGCAGGACAGGGGGCTTCTTATGGAAACACCATATATTTT.

The chain joins TRBV29-1 to TRBJ1-1, with TRBD1 matching 11 bases. This CDR3 has 13 amino acids. The ends lost 5 bases at V and 8 bases at J; junction bases unmatched: 7. Per germline, CDR1 SQVTM and CDR2 ANQGSEA. CDR3 loop: CSVRTGGYNEAFF. DNA for the CDR3: TGCAGCGTTAGGACAGGGGGCTATAACGAAGCTTTCTTT.

The chain uses TRBV10-3 and TRBJ1-3; TRBD1 is a possible D gene (6 bases). Deletions cut 7 bases from V and 0 bases from J, with 10 bases between. This CDR3 region has 14 residues. CDR1 ENHRY and CDR2 SYGVKD come from the germline V gene. The CDR3 reads CAIKGGLSGNTIYF. The CDR3 DNA is TGTGCCATCAAAGGGGGTCTCTCTGGAAACACCATATATTTT.